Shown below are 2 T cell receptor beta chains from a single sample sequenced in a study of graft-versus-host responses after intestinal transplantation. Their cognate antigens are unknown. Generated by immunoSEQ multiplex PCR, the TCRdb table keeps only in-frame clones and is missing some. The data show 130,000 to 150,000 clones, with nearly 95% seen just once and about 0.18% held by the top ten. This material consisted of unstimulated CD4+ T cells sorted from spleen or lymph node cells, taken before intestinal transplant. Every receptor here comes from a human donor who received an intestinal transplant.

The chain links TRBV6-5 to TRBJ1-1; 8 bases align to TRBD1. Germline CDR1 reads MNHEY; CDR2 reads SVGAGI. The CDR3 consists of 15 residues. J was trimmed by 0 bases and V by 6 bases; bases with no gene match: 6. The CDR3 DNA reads TGTGCCAGCAGCATAACAGGGGGATTGAACACTGAAGCTTTCTTT. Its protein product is CASSITGGLNTEAFF.

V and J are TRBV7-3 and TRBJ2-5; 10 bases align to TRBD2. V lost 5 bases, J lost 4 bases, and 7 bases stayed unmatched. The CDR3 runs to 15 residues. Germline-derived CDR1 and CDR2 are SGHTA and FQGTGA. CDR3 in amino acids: CASSRGLAEGETQYF. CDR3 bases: TGTGCCAGCAGCCGCGGACTAGCGGAGGGAGAGACCCAGTACTTC. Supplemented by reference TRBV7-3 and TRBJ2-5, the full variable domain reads GAGVSQTPSNKVTEKGKYVELRCDPISGHTALYWYRQSLGQGPEFLIYFQGTGAADDSGLPNDRFFAVRPEGSVSTLKIQRTERGDSAVYLCASSRGLAEGETQYFGPGTRLLVL.